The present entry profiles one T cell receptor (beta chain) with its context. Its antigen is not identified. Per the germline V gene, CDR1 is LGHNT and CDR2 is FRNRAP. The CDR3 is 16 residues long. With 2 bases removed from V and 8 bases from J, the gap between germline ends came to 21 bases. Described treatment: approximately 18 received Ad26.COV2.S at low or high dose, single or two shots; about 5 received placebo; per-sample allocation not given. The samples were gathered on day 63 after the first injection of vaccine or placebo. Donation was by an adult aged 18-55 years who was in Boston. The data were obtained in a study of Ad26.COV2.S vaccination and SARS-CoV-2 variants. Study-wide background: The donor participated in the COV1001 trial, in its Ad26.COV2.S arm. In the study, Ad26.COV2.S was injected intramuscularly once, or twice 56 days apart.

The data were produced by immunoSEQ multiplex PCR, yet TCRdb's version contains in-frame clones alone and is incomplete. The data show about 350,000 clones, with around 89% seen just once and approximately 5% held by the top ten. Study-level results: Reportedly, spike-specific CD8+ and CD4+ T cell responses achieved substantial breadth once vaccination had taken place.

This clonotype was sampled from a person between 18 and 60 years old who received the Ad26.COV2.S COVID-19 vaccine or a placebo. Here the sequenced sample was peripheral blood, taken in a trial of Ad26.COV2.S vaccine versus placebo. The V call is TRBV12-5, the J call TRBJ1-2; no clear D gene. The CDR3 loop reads CASGLKEAAGPGGYTF. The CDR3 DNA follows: TGTGCTAGTGGTTTGAAGGAGGCAGCCGGGCCGGGCGGCTACACCTTC.